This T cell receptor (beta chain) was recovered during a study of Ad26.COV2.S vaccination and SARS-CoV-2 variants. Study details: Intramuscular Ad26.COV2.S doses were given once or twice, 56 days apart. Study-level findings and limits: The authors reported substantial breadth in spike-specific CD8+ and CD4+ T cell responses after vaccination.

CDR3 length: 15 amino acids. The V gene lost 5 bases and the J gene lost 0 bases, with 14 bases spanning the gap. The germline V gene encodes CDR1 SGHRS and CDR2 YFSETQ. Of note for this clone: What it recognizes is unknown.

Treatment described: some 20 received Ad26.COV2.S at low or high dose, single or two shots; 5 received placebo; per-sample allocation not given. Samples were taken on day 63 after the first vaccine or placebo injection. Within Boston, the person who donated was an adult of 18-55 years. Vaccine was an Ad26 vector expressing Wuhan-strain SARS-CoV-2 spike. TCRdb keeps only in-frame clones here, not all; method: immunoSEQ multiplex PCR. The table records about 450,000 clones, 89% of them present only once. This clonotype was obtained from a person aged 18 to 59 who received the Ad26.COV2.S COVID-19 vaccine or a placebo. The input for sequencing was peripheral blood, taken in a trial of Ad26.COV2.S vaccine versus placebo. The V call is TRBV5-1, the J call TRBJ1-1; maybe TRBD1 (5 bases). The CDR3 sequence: CASSPQGPMNTEAFF. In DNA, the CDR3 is TGCGCCAGCAGTCCCCAGGGACCTATGAACACTGAAGCTTTCTTT.